One T cell receptor beta chain is described in this entry. These data belong to a study of blood T cell repertoires in COVID-19. The CDR3 has 13 amino acids. V lost 8 bases to trimming and J lost 6 bases, with 14 bases between them. Source study methods: Amplifying reference gene primers gave estimates of nucleated cell counts. Produced via immunoSEQ multiplex PCR; TCRdb's table is partial and in-frame only. The D gene and trimming were derived from the DNA, and the V and J assignments and clone size from that table. The sample lists about 120,000 clones, 88% occurring once. Sequencing input: peripheral blood. V is TRBV12-3 or TRBV12-4 and J is TRBJ1-5; D unresolved. The receptor was isolated from a human donor in a cohort sampled during active COVID-19. The chain's CDR3 is CASGSGGGQPQHF. The CDR3 region has the DNA TGTGCCAGCGGCTCGGGTGGCGGTCAGCCCCAGCATTTT.